Listed below are T cell receptor beta chains from one sample, sequenced in a study of T cell responses to AZD1222 COVID-19 vaccine. Only in-frame clones appear in the TCRdb table, and some are missing; sequencing was by immunoSEQ multiplex PCR. This sample yields around 120,000 clones, of which approximately 87% are seen a single time; roughly 3.5% belongs to the top ten. Sample: peripheral blood, taken on day 0 of AZD1222 vaccination. These receptors all stem from an adult in good health. The conserved cysteine and the conserved F or W are not part of the CDR3 here. The D gene is left open where the match is weak. Only part of the rows carry a size: once, few, many, or a class if the clone is expanded.

D gene: NA
J gene: TRBJ2-1
clone size: NA
V gene: TRBV19
CDR3 protein: ASSIDPPADFYNEQF

D gene: NA
J gene: TRBJ2-5
clone size: NA
V gene: TRBV14
CDR3 protein: ASSQRLWGETQY

D gene: NA
J gene: TRBJ2-3
clone size: NA
V gene: TRBV14
CDR3 protein: ASSQGELGTDTQY

D gene: NA
J gene: TRBJ1-1
clone size: NA
V gene: TRBV7-3
CDR3 protein: ASSLFGGTEAF

D gene: NA
J gene: TRBJ2-7
clone size: NA
V gene: TRBV5-1
CDR3 protein: ASSLVRSGEQY

D gene: NA
J gene: TRBJ1-2
clone size: NA
V gene: TRBV15
CDR3 protein: ATSRDPSGGNYGYT

D gene: NA
J gene: TRBJ1-1
clone size: NA
V gene: TRBV6-5
CDR3 protein: ASTTGENTEAF

D gene: NA
J gene: TRBJ1-6
clone size: NA
V gene: TRBV6-5
CDR3 protein: ASSHRQVASPLH

D gene: TRBD1
J gene: TRBJ1-2
clone size: NA
V gene: TRBV29-1
CDR3 protein: SVRTAGGNYGYT

D gene: NA
J gene: TRBJ1-4
clone size: NA
V gene: TRBV18
CDR3 protein: ASSPLGGRTEKLF

D gene: NA
J gene: TRBJ2-5
clone size: NA
V gene: TRBV5-4
CDR3 protein: ASSLGSVQETQY

D gene: TRBD2
J gene: TRBJ2-1
clone size: NA
V gene: TRBV11-3
CDR3 protein: ASSLESGGGSEQF

D gene: NA
J gene: TRBJ2-3
clone size: NA
V gene: TRBV24-1
CDR3 protein: ATSDFREDTQY

D gene: NA
J gene: TRBJ1-2
clone size: NA
V gene: TRBV19
CDR3 protein: ASSIAAGYT

D gene: TRBD1
J gene: TRBJ1-2
clone size: NA
V gene: TRBV10-3
CDR3 protein: AISSGTGLRGYT

D gene: NA
J gene: TRBJ1-1
clone size: NA
V gene: TRBV6-2/TRBV6-3
CDR3 protein: ASSYRTVEAF

D gene: NA
J gene: TRBJ2-3
clone size: NA
V gene: TRBV6-1
CDR3 protein: ASSEQPTDTQY

D gene: NA
J gene: TRBJ2-1
clone size: few
V gene: TRBV10-3
CDR3 protein: ATQRHNEQF

D gene: NA
J gene: TRBJ2-2
clone size: NA
V gene: TRBV27
CDR3 protein: ASSPLGRNTGELF

D gene: NA
J gene: TRBJ1-4
clone size: once
V gene: TRBV4-3
CDR3 protein: ASSQDHRRVREKLF

D gene: TRBD1
J gene: TRBJ1-5
clone size: NA
V gene: TRBV6-6
CDR3 protein: ASSLEGSGQSPYQPQH

D gene: NA
J gene: TRBJ1-5
clone size: NA
V gene: TRBV18
CDR3 protein: ASSLGRDQPQH

D gene: NA
J gene: TRBJ1-4
clone size: NA
V gene: TRBV18
CDR3 protein: ASSPSGWGEKLF

D gene: NA
J gene: TRBJ2-3
clone size: once
V gene: TRBV13
CDR3 protein: ASSVYRGPGARGDTQY

D gene: TRBD1
J gene: TRBJ1-1
clone size: NA
V gene: TRBV10-2
CDR3 protein: ASSVGTENTEAF

D gene: NA
J gene: TRBJ1-2
clone size: NA
V gene: TRBV7-2
CDR3 protein: ASSPGTVIYGYT